The rows below give T cell receptor beta chains drawn from one sample of a study of neurological immune-mediated disorders. Via MiXCR, TCRdb re-called the 5' RACE reads, giving one row per CDR3 protein. Altogether over 50,000 distinct CDR3 sequences are present, approximately 5.3% being singletons, with the ten largest covering around 6%. The specimen was PBMCs. The receptor set was obtained from a human donor with multiple sclerosis. The donor label of this sample is uncertain. Each CDR3 is given with its conserved first and last residue. A D gene is named only where the DNA matches it firmly. Clone size is stated in some rows and not others, as once, few, many or a class when expanded.

cdr3_aa: CASSPPGVGIPYEQYF; cdr3_nt: TGTGCCAGCTCACCACCCGGGGTAGGTATCCCCTACGAGCAGTACTTC; clone_size: many; v_call: TRBV18; j_call: TRBJ2-7; d_call: NA
cdr3_aa: CASSSMTGVEQYF; cdr3_nt: TGCGCCAGCAGCTCCATGACAGGGGTCGAGCAGTACTTC; clone_size: many; v_call: TRBV5-1; j_call: TRBJ2-7; d_call: TRBD1
cdr3_aa: CASSLAGGLYNEQFF; cdr3_nt: TGTGCCAGCAGCTTAGCGGGGGGGCTTTACAATGAGCAGTTCTTC; clone_size: many; v_call: TRBV7-9; j_call: TRBJ2-1; d_call: NA
cdr3_aa: CSARDPGRGADTQYF; cdr3_nt: TGCAGTGCTAGAGATCCCGGGCGGGGGGCAGATACGCAGTATTTT; clone_size: NA; v_call: TRBV20-1; j_call: TRBJ2-3; d_call: TRBD2
cdr3_aa: CASSPWESYNEQFF; cdr3_nt: TGTGCCAGCAGCCCCTGGGAGAGCTACAATGAGCAGTTCTTC; clone_size: many; v_call: TRBV6-6; j_call: TRBJ2-1; d_call: NA
cdr3_aa: CASSLNVWFQYF; cdr3_nt: TGTGCCAGCAGTTTAAATGTGTGGTTTCAGTACTTC; clone_size: many; v_call: TRBV12-3/TRBV12-4; j_call: TRBJ2-7; d_call: NA
cdr3_aa: CASSPRDYGYTF; cdr3_nt: TGTGCCAGCAGTCCCCGTGACTATGGCTACACCTTC; clone_size: many; v_call: TRBV6-2/TRBV6-3; j_call: TRBJ1-2; d_call: NA
cdr3_aa: CASSLPTGSGNTIYF; cdr3_nt: TGCGCCAGCAGCTTACCGACGGGGTCCGGAAACACCATATATTTT; clone_size: many; v_call: TRBV5-1; j_call: TRBJ1-3; d_call: NA
cdr3_aa: CASSFRDGYEQYF; cdr3_nt: TGTGCCAGCAGCTTTCGGGACGGCTACGAGCAGTACTTC; clone_size: many; v_call: TRBV7-9; j_call: TRBJ2-7; d_call: NA
cdr3_aa: CSVEQGGTEAFF; cdr3_nt: TGCAGCGTTGAACAAGGGGGCACTGAAGCTTTCTTT; clone_size: many; v_call: TRBV29-1; j_call: TRBJ1-1; d_call: NA
cdr3_aa: CASSLGGLRTEAFF; cdr3_nt: TGTGCCAGCAGTTTAGGAGGGTTGAGGACTGAAGCTTTCTTT; clone_size: many; v_call: TRBV12-3/TRBV12-4; j_call: TRBJ1-1; d_call: NA
cdr3_aa: CASSQGVRGQYEQYF; cdr3_nt: TGTGCCAGCAGCCAAGGGGTCAGGGGACAGTACGAGCAGTACTTC; clone_size: NA; v_call: TRBV14; j_call: TRBJ2-7; d_call: TRBD1
cdr3_aa: CASSLVGLASGNEQFF; cdr3_nt: TGTGCCAGCAGCTTAGTGGGACTAGCTTCGGGCAATGAGCAGTTCTTC; clone_size: many; v_call: TRBV7-9; j_call: TRBJ2-1; d_call: TRBD2
cdr3_aa: CSAFGPSGGTYEQYF; cdr3_nt: TGCAGTGCCTTCGGTCCTAGCGGGGGAACCTACGAGCAGTACTTC; clone_size: many; v_call: TRBV20-1; j_call: TRBJ2-7; d_call: TRBD2
cdr3_aa: CASSLESTLMRDEQFF; cdr3_nt: TGCGCCAGCAGCTTGGAAAGTACACTCATGCGCGATGAGCAGTTCTTC; clone_size: many; v_call: TRBV5-1; j_call: TRBJ2-1; d_call: NA
cdr3_aa: CASREYRDMNTEAFF; cdr3_nt: TGTGCCAGCAGGGAATACAGGGATATGAACACTGAAGCTTTCTTT; clone_size: many; v_call: TRBV6-1; j_call: TRBJ1-1; d_call: NA
cdr3_aa: CASSWDEETQYF; cdr3_nt: TGTGCCAGCAGCTGGGACGAGGAGACCCAGTACTTC; clone_size: many; v_call: TRBV3-1; j_call: TRBJ2-5; d_call: NA
cdr3_aa: CASSQDPTGQTEAFF; cdr3_nt: TGTGCCAGCAGCCAAGATCCGACAGGGCAGACTGAAGCTTTCTTT; clone_size: many; v_call: TRBV4-2; j_call: TRBJ1-1; d_call: TRBD1
cdr3_aa: CASSLGQGVQPLHF; cdr3_nt: TGCGCCAGCAGCTTGGGGCAGGGGGTTCAACCCCTCCACTTT; clone_size: many; v_call: TRBV5-1; j_call: TRBJ1-6; d_call: TRBD1
cdr3_aa: CASSQGRRETQYF; cdr3_nt: TGTGCCAGCAGCCAGGGACGAAGAGAGACCCAGTACTTC; clone_size: many; v_call: TRBV7-8; j_call: TRBJ2-5; d_call: NA
cdr3_aa: CSANWVRGAAYEQYF; cdr3_nt: TGCAGTGCTAATTGGGTCCGAGGGGCCGCCTACGAGCAGTACTTC; clone_size: many; v_call: TRBV20-1; j_call: TRBJ2-7; d_call: NA
cdr3_aa: CASSLKGGVGEKLFF; cdr3_nt: TGTGCCAGCAGCTTGAAAGGGGGAGTAGGTGAAAAACTGTTTTTT; clone_size: many; v_call: TRBV9; j_call: TRBJ1-4; d_call: NA
cdr3_aa: CASSFRADTQYF; cdr3_nt: TGTGCCAGCAGCTTTAGGGCAGATACGCAGTATTTT; clone_size: many; v_call: TRBV7-2; j_call: TRBJ2-3; d_call: NA
cdr3_aa: CASSPQGQAYNEQFF; cdr3_nt: TGTGCCAGCAGTCCCCAGGGACAGGCCTACAATGAGCAGTTCTTC; clone_size: few; v_call: TRBV12-3/TRBV12-4; j_call: TRBJ2-1; d_call: TRBD1
cdr3_aa: CASSSGRTGTDTQYF; cdr3_nt: TGCGCCAGCAGCTCGGGGCGGACGGGCACAGATACGCAGTATTTT; clone_size: many; v_call: TRBV5-1; j_call: TRBJ2-3; d_call: NA
cdr3_aa: CASSSSRSDRAQHPFF; cdr3_nt: TGTGCCAGCAGCTCCTCAAGATCCGACAGGGCTCAACATCCTTTCTTT; clone_size: many; v_call: TRBV5-6; j_call: TRBJ1-1; d_call: TRBD1
cdr3_aa: CASSLGGGGASEQFF; cdr3_nt: TGTGCCAGCAGTCTAGGGGGCGGGGGGGCAAGTGAGCAGTTCTTC; clone_size: many; v_call: TRBV12-3/TRBV12-4; j_call: TRBJ2-1; d_call: TRBD2
cdr3_aa: CSARPAGTYYNEQFF; cdr3_nt: TGCAGTGCTAGACCGGCCGGGACATACTACAATGAGCAGTTCTTC; clone_size: many; v_call: TRBV20-1; j_call: TRBJ2-1; d_call: NA
cdr3_aa: CSVQYGDRGDYEQYF; cdr3_nt: TGCAGCGTCCAATATGGGGACAGGGGGGACTACGAGCAGTACTTC; clone_size: many; v_call: TRBV29-1; j_call: TRBJ2-7; d_call: TRBD1
cdr3_aa: CASSYDYNQPQHF; cdr3_nt: TGTGCCAGCAGTTACGACTATAATCAGCCCCAGCATTTT; clone_size: many; v_call: TRBV6-6; j_call: TRBJ1-5; d_call: NA
cdr3_aa: CASSREPGNTEAFF; cdr3_nt: TGCGCCAGCAGCCGAGAACCGGGGAACACTGAAGCTTTCTTT; clone_size: many; v_call: TRBV5-1; j_call: TRBJ1-1; d_call: NA
cdr3_aa: CASSLAGRGSYEQYF; cdr3_nt: TGCGCCAGCAGCTTGGCCGGCAGGGGGTCCTACGAGCAGTACTTC; clone_size: many; v_call: TRBV5-1; j_call: TRBJ2-7; d_call: TRBD1
cdr3_aa: CSGLGIGQAFF; cdr3_nt: TGCAGCGGCCTTGGCATCGGGCAAGCTTTCTTT; clone_size: many; v_call: TRBV29-1; j_call: TRBJ1-1; d_call: NA